This T cell receptor beta chain was documented in a study of memory CD4+ T cells and cytomegalovirus serostatus. The wider study: Healthy Belgian adult donors included fewer than 10 CMV-positive and 20 to 30 CMV-negative people.

As regards this clone: Its antigen is not known.

Sequenced by immunoSEQ multiplex PCR; TCRdb stores in-frame clones only, minus some. The table shows 60,000 to 70,000 clones, with 60% to 85% occurring only once. Study results and limitations: CD4+ memory repertoires contained about two fifths of the roughly 160 reported CMV TCRbeta sequences.

The sort gate was single viable CD3+CD4+CD8-CD45RO+ cells for memory CD4+ T cells. The CDR3 is made up of 13 amino acids. The V gene's germline CDR1 is MNHEY and CDR2 SMNVEV (reference sequence). J was trimmed by 7 bases and V by 8 bases; bases with no gene match: 8. The V gene is TRBV27, the J gene TRBJ1-5; TRBD1 aligns across 7 bases. The sequenced sample consisted of memory CD4+ T cells from blood. The TCR comes from an adult in good health and CMV-seropositive. The CDR3 DNA sequence: TGTGCCAGCGCACAGGGGAAAGGACAGCCCCAGCATTTT. This codes for CASAQGKGQPQHF.